A single sample is the source of the 20 T cell receptor beta chains below, sequenced in a study of cytomegalovirus exposure and HLA in healthy donors. 60 Vbeta and 13 Jbeta primers were used in PCR. Using immunoSEQ multiplex PCR, the repertoire was profiled, and TCRdb retains in-frame clones only, with some absent. The sample lists approximately 70,000 clones, around 75% occurring once. What was sequenced was PBMCs. The receptors shown here come from a man aged 55-75 years in good health and CMV-seropositive.

The V gene is TRBV5-6, the J gene TRBJ1-2; perhaps TRBD1 as D (5 bases). The CDR3 runs 14 residues. Germline-derived CDR1 and CDR2 are SGHDT and YYEEEE. V lost 1 base, J lost 4 bases, and 11 bases lay in between. The CDR3 coding sequence is TGTGCCAGCAGCTTGCAGGGCCCGGGCTATGGCTACACCTTC. Encoded protein: CASSLQGPGYGYTF. The full variable domain, in which reference TRBV5-6 and TRBJ1-2 provide the parts outside the CDR3, is DAGVTQSPTHLIKTRGQQVTLRCSPKSGHDTVSWYQQALGQGPQFIFQYYEEEERQRGNFPDRFSGHQFPNYSSELNVNALLLGDSALYLCASSLQGPGYGYTFGSGTRLTVV.

V is TRBV5-1 and J is TRBJ2-6, with D possibly being TRBD1 (5 bases). V was shortened by 4 bases and J by 2 bases, with 10 bases between the two germline ends. The CDR3 covers 15 residues. Looked up from germline, CDR1 is SGHRS and CDR2 is YFSETQ. The CDR3 sequence is CASSPRGPGANVLTF. The CDR3 bases are TGCGCCAGCAGCCCTAGGGGTCCTGGGGCCAACGTCCTGACTTTC.

V gene TRBV9 combines with J gene TRBJ1-6; possibly TRBD1 for D (5 bases). V was trimmed by 3 bases and J by 8 bases, leaving 9 bases between them. The CDR3 sequence is 13 residues long. Per the germline V gene, CDR1 is SGDLS and CDR2 is YYNGEE. CDR3 coding DNA: TGTGCCAGCAGCGACGCAGGGCATTCACCCCTCCACTTT. Its protein product is CASSDAGHSPLHF.

J is TRBJ2-1 and V is TRBV25-1; D is undetermined. Germline CDR1 and CDR2: MGHDK and SYGVNS. This CDR3 is built from 16 residues. The V end was cut by 3 bases, the J end by 4 bases, with 16 bases between. CDR3: CASSDPADSPYNEQFF. As DNA, the CDR3 is TGTGCCAGCAGTGACCCCGCAGATAGCCCTTACAATGAGCAGTTCTTC.

This rearrangement joins TRBV10-1 to TRBJ2-1; 11 bases agree with TRBD2. With 6 bases clipped from V and 0 bases from J, the junction kept 7 bases outside the gene matches. The V gene's germline CDR1 is WNHNN and CDR2 SYGVQD (reference sequence). The CDR3 spans 17 residues. CDR3 coding DNA: TGCGCCAGCAGAGTCCCGGGACTAGCGGACTCCTACAATGAGCAGTTCTTC. Translation gives CASRVPGLADSYNEQFF.

The rearrangement uses TRBV18 and TRBJ2-3; weak D call: TRBD2 (5 bases). V was trimmed by 8 bases and J by 0 bases, leaving 18 bases between them. CDR1 and CDR2 from the germline V gene are KGHSH and LQKENI. The CDR3 is made up of 16 amino acids. This chain's CDR3 is CASRLTGSTSTDTQYF. CDR3 DNA: TGTGCCAGCCGCCTGACGGGGAGTACTAGCACAGATACGCAGTATTTT.

The table lists this clone with a count of one. This rearrangement joins TRBV27 to TRBJ1-3; 8 bases fit TRBD1. The germline V gene has CDR1 MNHEY and CDR2 SMNVEV (reference sequence). The CDR3 has 15 residues. V lost 4 bases to trimming and J lost 7 bases; unmatched junction nucleotides: 9. The CDR3 DNA sequence: TGTGCCAGCAGTTCCCTGGGGACAGGCAGGAACACCATATATTTT. It codes for CASSSLGTGRNTIYF.

The chain employs TRBV5-1 and TRBJ2-7, with D maybe TRBD2 (6 bases). The CDR3 runs to 14 residues. Germline CDR1 and CDR2: SGHRS and YFSETQ. V lost 0 bases and J 4 bases, leaving 11 bases between the germline ends. CDR3 residues: CASSLVGGNYEQYF. CDR3 nucleotide sequence: TGCGCCAGCAGCTTGGTTGGGGGGAATTACGAGCAGTACTTC. The variable domain in full, completed from reference TRBV5-1 and TRBJ2-7, reads KAGVTQTPRYLIKTRGQQVTLSCSPISGHRSVSWYQQTPGQGLQFLFEYFSETQRNKGNFPGRFSGRQFSNSRSEMNVSTLELGDSALYLCASSLVGGNYEQYFGPGTRLTVT.

The rearrangement uses TRBV7-9 and TRBJ2-3, with D possibly matching TRBD2 (5 bases). Germline V gene data show CDR1 as SEHNR and CDR2 as FQNEAQ (reference sequence). The CDR3 is 17 residues long. V was clipped by 1 base and J by 6 bases, with 20 bases between them. The CDR3 bases are TGTGCCAGCAGCTTAGACGACGGCCGAGAGGGTGGGGATACGCAGTATTTT. It codes for CASSLDDGREGGDTQYF.

This chain links TRBV2 with TRBJ1-4; D might be TRBD1 (6 bases). The germline gives CDR1 SNHLY, CDR2 FYNNEI. Trimming took 6 bases from V and 8 from J, leaving 22 bases between them. The CDR3 has 16 residues. Here the CDR3 reads CASSRGTRTTGEKLFF. The CDR3 DNA is TGTGCCAGCAGCAGGGGCACGCGGACAACGGGGGAAAAACTGTTTTTT.

In its sample, this clone was seen a few times. The chain employs TRBV5-1 and TRBJ1-2, with D uncertain. Germline V gene data show CDR1 as SGHRS and CDR2 as YFSETQ. V was clipped by 0 bases and J by 2 bases, with 8 bases between them. This CDR3 region has 14 residues. CDR3 residues: CASSLGQANYGYTF. The CDR3 DNA sequence: TGCGCCAGCAGCTTGGGCCAGGCCAACTATGGCTACACCTTC.

V gene TRBV2 combines with J gene TRBJ1-5, with 8 positions matching TRBD1. CDR3 length: 15 amino acids. The J segment lost 4 bases and the V segment lost 5 bases, leaving 7 bases of the junction unmatched. The germline CDR1 and CDR2 sequences are SNHLY and FYNNEI. The CDR3 protein is CASSKSDRVNQPQHF. DNA for the CDR3: TGTGCCAGCAGTAAATCGGACAGGGTAAATCAGCCCCAGCATTTT.

The chain recombines TRBV5-1 with TRBJ2-1; 9 bases are shared with TRBD2. The ends lost 5 bases at V and 5 bases at J; junction bases unmatched: 14. CDR1 and CDR2 from the germline V gene are SGHRS and YFSETQ. This CDR3 contains 17 residues. The CDR3 bases are TGCGCCAGCAGAATAAGCGGGGGGCTTGTTGCGCACAATGAGCAGTTCTTC. Translated: CASRISGGLVAHNEQFF.

In this sample, this clone turned up a few times. Other DNA sequences of this sample code for an identical CDR3. The chain uses TRBV29-1 and TRBJ2-3; 13 nucleotides agree with TRBD2. Germline CDR1 and CDR2: SQVTM and ANQGSEA. J was trimmed by 2 bases and V by 6 bases; bases with no gene match: 2. This CDR3 has 14 residues. CDR3 bases: TGCAGCGTCGGGACTAGCGGGAACACAGATACGCAGTATTTT. Its protein is CSVGTSGNTDTQYF.

Concerning this clone: The junction shows a germline mismatch at one end, possibly a read error. V usage is TRBV7-9 and J usage is TRBJ2-7, with 10 bases identical to TRBD1. CDR1 is SEHNR, CDR2 FQNEAQ, per germline (reference sequence). The CDR3 length is 16 residues. The CDR3 reads CSSSPIPGQGLREQYF. The DNA of the CDR3 is TGTTCCAGCAGCCCCATCCCGGGACAGGGGTTGAGGGAGCAGTACTTC.

In its sample, this clone was seen once. The V gene is TRBV5-1, the J gene TRBJ2-5, with D perhaps matching TRBD1 (6 bases). The DNA matches TRBJ2-7 better at its end, which makes the J call doubtful. The germline gives CDR1 SGHRS, CDR2 YFSETQ. The CDR3 has 14 residues. The CDR3 sequence is CASSLDGGTYEQYF. The CDR3 DNA is TGCGCCAGCAGCTTGGATGGGGGCACCTACGAGCAGTACTTC.

This rearrangement joins TRBV6-5 to TRBJ2-7; 12 nucleotides line up with TRBD2. This CDR3 comprises 13 residues. With 7 bases clipped from V and 4 bases from J, the junction kept 2 bases outside the gene matches. Germline V gene data show CDR1 as MNHEY and CDR2 as SVGAGI. The CDR3 sequence is CASIGLAGYEQYF. As DNA, the CDR3 is TGTGCCAGCATAGGACTAGCGGGGTACGAGCAGTACTTC.

The V and J genes are TRBV10-3 and TRBJ1-1; 8 bases map to TRBD1. The CDR3 is made up of 12 amino acids. Germline CDR1 ENHRY, CDR2 SYGVKD. V gave up 6 bases and J gave up 8 bases; unmatched junction bases: 5. The CDR3 DNA reads TGTGCCATCAGGGGACAGGATCTCGAAGCTTTCTTT. Translated: CAIRGQDLEAFF.

Regarding this clone: The sample has other DNA sequences that encode this CDR3 too. This chain joins TRBV29-1 and TRBJ2-7; D unresolved. The V and J ends lost 0 bases and 6 bases respectively, with 12 bases between them. This CDR3 contains 13 residues. The germline V gene encodes CDR1 SQVTM and CDR2 ANQGSEA. CDR3 DNA sequence: TGCAGCGTTGAAGAAAGTCCGAGGTCCGAGCAGTACTTC. Its translation is CSVEESPRSEQYF.

V is TRBV27 and J is TRBJ1-2, with 8 bases aligning to TRBD1. The length of the CDR3 is 16 residues. In germline, CDR1 is MNHEY, CDR2 SMNVEV (reference sequence). Trimming took 5 bases from V and 4 from J; bases not matched to a gene: 12. CDR3 nucleotides: TGTGCCAGCAGTAATGGAGACAGGGGAGCGGCCTATGGCTACACCTTC. This sequence encodes CASSNGDRGAAYGYTF.